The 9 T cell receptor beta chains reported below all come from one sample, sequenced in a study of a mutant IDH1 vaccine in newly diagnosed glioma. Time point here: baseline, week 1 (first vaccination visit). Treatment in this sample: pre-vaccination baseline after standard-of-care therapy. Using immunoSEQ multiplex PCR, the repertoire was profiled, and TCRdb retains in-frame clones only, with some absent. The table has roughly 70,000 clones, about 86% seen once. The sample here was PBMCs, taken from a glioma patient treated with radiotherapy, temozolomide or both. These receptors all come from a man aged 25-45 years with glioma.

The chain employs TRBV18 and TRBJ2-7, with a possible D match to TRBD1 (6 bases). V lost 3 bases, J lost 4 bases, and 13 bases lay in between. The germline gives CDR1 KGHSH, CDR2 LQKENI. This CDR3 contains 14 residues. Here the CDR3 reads CASSPGTTAYEQYF. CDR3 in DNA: TGTGCCAGCTCACCGGGGACAACAGCTTACGAGCAGTACTTC.

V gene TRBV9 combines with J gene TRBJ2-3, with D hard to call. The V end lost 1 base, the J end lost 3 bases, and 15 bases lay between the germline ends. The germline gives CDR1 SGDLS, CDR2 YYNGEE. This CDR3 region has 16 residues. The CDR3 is CASSVSPIQKTDTQYF. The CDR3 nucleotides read TGTGCCAGCAGCGTATCACCCATACAGAAGACAGATACGCAGTATTTT.

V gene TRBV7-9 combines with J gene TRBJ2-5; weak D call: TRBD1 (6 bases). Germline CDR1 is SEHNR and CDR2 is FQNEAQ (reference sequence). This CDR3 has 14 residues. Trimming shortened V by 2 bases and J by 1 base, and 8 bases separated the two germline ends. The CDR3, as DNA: TGTGCCAGCAGCTTAAGGACAGCCCAAGAGACCCAGTACTTC. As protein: CASSLRTAQETQYF.

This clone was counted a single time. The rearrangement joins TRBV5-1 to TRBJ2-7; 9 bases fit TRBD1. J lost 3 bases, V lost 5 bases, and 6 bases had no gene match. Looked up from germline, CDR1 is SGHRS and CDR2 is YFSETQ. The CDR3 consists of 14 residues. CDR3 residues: CASSTGQGYYEQYF. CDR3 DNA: TGCGCCAGCAGTACGGGACAGGGCTACTACGAGCAGTACTTC.

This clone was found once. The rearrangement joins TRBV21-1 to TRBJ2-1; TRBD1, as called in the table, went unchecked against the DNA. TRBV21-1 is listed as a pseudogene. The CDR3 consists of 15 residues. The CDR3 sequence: CASSKKDNPYNEQFF. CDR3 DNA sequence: TGTGCCAGCAGCAAAAAGGACAACCCGTACAATGAGCAGTTCTTC.

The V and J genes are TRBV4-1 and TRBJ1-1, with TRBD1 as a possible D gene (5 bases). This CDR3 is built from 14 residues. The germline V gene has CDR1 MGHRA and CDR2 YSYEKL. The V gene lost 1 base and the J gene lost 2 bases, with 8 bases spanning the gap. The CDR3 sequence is CASSQAGRNTEAFF. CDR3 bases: TGCGCCAGCAGCCAAGCGGGACGAAACACTGAAGCTTTCTTT.

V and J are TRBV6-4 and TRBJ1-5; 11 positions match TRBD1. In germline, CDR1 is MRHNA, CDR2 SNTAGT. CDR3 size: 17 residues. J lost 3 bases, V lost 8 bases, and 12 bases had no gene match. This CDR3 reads CASGPGGDRGVNQPQHF. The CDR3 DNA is TGTGCCAGCGGCCCGGGAGGGGACAGGGGGGTCAATCAGCCCCAGCATTTT.

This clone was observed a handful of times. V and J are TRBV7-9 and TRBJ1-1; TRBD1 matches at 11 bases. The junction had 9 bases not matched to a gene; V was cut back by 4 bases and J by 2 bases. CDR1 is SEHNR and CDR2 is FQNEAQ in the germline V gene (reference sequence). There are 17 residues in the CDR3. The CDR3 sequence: CASSSSWDRGVNTEAFF. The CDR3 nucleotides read TGTGCCAGCAGCTCAAGTTGGGACAGGGGGGTAAACACTGAAGCTTTCTTT.

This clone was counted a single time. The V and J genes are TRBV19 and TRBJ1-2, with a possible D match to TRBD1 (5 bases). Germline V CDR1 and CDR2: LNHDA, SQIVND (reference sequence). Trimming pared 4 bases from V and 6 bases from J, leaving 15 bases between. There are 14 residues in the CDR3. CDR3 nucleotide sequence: TGTGCCAGTAGTAGCCAGGGTGGACCCCATGGCTACACCTTC. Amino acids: CASSSQGGPHGYTF.